Presented here are 30 T cell receptor beta chains from one specimen sequenced in a study of cytomegalovirus exposure and HLA in healthy donors. The PCR made use of 60 Vbeta and 13 Jbeta primers. Measured with immunoSEQ multiplex PCR; TCRdb has only the in-frame clones, and not every one. The table lists 230,000 or so clones, around 90% of them singletons. Sequencing was performed on PBMCs. Receptors originate from a girl aged 2 to 10 in good health and CMV-seronegative.

V is TRBV10-3 and J is TRBJ2-1; 8 bases map to TRBD2. The CDR3 consists of 16 residues. The germline V gene encodes CDR1 ENHRY and CDR2 SYGVKD. With 5 bases clipped from V and 6 bases from J, the junction kept 12 bases outside the gene matches. CDR3 protein: CAISSLTGGSGNEQFF. The CDR3 nucleotides read TGTGCCATCAGTTCGTTGACGGGAGGGTCTGGCAATGAGCAGTTCTTC.

CDR3: CASSLIAYEWGTDTQYF. The CDR3 nucleotides read TGTGCCAGCAGCCTAATAGCATATGAATGGGGCACAGATACGCAGTATTTT. The chain combines TRBV7-7 with TRBJ2-3; D not certain. This CDR3 has 17 residues. V dropped 5 bases and J dropped 1 base, with 19 bases sitting between them. Germline lookup yields CDR1 SSHAT and CDR2 FNYEAQ (reference sequence).

This chain links TRBV15 with TRBJ1-5, with D maybe TRBD1 (5 bases). The CDR3 covers 17 residues. V dropped 5 bases and J dropped 4 bases, with 21 bases sitting between them. CDR1 and CDR2 from the germline V gene are LNHNV and YYDKDF (reference sequence). The CDR3 loop reads CATSRLHGGVPNQPQHF. In nucleotides, the CDR3 is TGTGCCACCAGCCGACTCCATGGGGGGGTCCCTAATCAGCCCCAGCATTTT.

The J gene is TRBJ1-5, the V gene TRBV18; D might be TRBD1 (6 bases). This CDR3 spans 16 amino acids. Germline V gene sequence: CDR1 KGHSH, CDR2 LQKENI. V was trimmed by 1 base and J by 2 bases, leaving 12 bases between them. The CDR3 reads CASSPQGVLGNQPQHF. The CDR3 nucleotides are TGTGCCAGCTCACCACAGGGGGTCCTTGGCAATCAGCCCCAGCATTTT. Looking up the rest from reference TRBV18 and TRBJ1-5 gives the full variable domain: NAGVMQNPRHLVRRRGQEARLRCSPMKGHSHVYWYRQLPEEGLKFMVYLQKENIIDESGMPKERFSAEFPKEGPSILRIQQVVRGDSAAYFCASSPQGVLGNQPQHFGDGTRLSIL.

This chain connects TRBV27 to TRBJ1-6; no clear D gene. The CDR3 is 13 residues long. V gave up 8 bases and J gave up 10 bases, with 15 bases separating them. Germline V gene lookup returns CDR1 MNHEY and CDR2 SMNVEV (reference sequence). CDR3: CASGAGSWSPLHF. In DNA, the CDR3 is TGTGCCAGCGGCGCGGGATCTTGGTCACCCCTCCACTTT.

The chain carries TRBV18 and TRBJ2-3; D unclear. V lost 4 bases, J lost 3 bases, and 8 bases lay in between. CDR3 length equals 13 residues. CDR1 and CDR2 from the germline V gene are KGHSH and LQKENI. The CDR3 sequence is CASSRLETDTQYF. In DNA, the CDR3 is TGTGCCAGCTCACGGTTAGAGACAGATACGCAGTATTTT.

The V gene is TRBV7-9, the J gene TRBJ2-2; D gene unclear. Germline V CDR1 and CDR2: SEHNR, FQNEAQ (reference sequence). CDR3 length: 15 amino acids. V lost 0 bases and J 2 bases, leaving 7 bases between the germline ends. The CDR3 DNA reads TGTGCCAGCAGCTTAGCCCAGGTTAACACCGGGGAGCTGTTTTTT. It encodes CASSLAQVNTGELFF.

This chain links TRBV10-2 with TRBJ1-4; 8 nucleotides match TRBD1. V lost 6 bases and J lost 10; bases outside the gene matches: 7. The length of the CDR3 is 13 residues. Germline CDR1 is WSHSY and CDR2 is SAAADI. The CDR3 loop reads CASRDRVEGKLFF. The CDR3 nucleotides are TGCGCCAGCAGGGACAGGGTAGAGGGAAAACTGTTTTTT.

The gene calls are TRBV11-2 and TRBJ1-2; D may be TRBD1 (6 bases). Germline V CDR1 and CDR2: SGHAT, FQNNGV. The CDR3 has 12 residues. V gave up 5 bases and J gave up 7 bases, with 11 bases separating them. Written as DNA, the CDR3 is TGTGCCAGCAGCACCCACAGGGCTGGCTACACCTTC. Protein: CASSTHRAGYTF.

This clone was detected only a few times. V usage is TRBV5-8 and J usage is TRBJ2-1, with TRBD2 as a possible D gene (6 bases). Germline loops: CDR1 SGHTS, CDR2 YDEGEE. The CDR3 has 15 amino acids. Trimming took off 2 bases at V and 2 bases at J, with 11 bases between the two ends. The CDR3 region is CASSFWEAPYNEQFF. Here the CDR3 DNA reads TGTGCCAGCAGCTTTTGGGAGGCCCCCTACAATGAGCAGTTCTTC.

This rearrangement joins TRBV10-3 to TRBJ2-5; TRBD2 aligns across 7 bases. J was trimmed by 5 bases and V by 8 bases; bases with no gene match: 2. The CDR3 covers 11 residues. CDR1 is ENHRY and CDR2 is SYGVKD in the germline V gene. The CDR3 coding sequence is TGTGCCATCCGGGGGGACGAGACCCAGTACTTC. This translates into CAIRGDETQYF.

The genes are TRBV5-1 and TRBJ2-1; D gene uncertain. V lost 0 bases, J lost 7 bases, and 11 bases lay in between. The CDR3 spans 14 residues. Germline loops: CDR1 SGHRS, CDR2 YFSETQ. The CDR3 loop is CASSLGLLTNEQFF. DNA of the CDR3: TGCGCCAGCAGCTTGGGACTGCTTACAAATGAGCAGTTCTTC.

The genes are TRBV21-1 and TRBJ1-5; TRBD1 reflects the table's D call only, with no check against the DNA. TRBV21-1 is a pseudogene. The length of the CDR3 is 17 residues. CDR3 coding DNA: TGTGCCAGCAGCAACACGACAGGGAAGGGGCACAATCAGCCCCAGCATTTT. It is translated as CASSNTTGKGHNQPQHF.

The gene calls are TRBV7-9 and TRBJ1-1; D possibly corresponds to TRBD1 (5 bases). V lost 5 bases to trimming and J lost 0 bases, with 10 bases between them. The CDR3 length is 14 residues. The germline CDR1 and CDR2 sequences are SEHNR and FQNEAQ (reference sequence). The CDR3 here is CASSNTGMNTEAFF. In DNA, the CDR3 is TGTGCCAGCAGCAATACAGGTATGAACACTGAAGCTTTCTTT.

This clone was counted between two and nine times. The chain is built from TRBV5-5 and TRBJ2-6; D gene unclear. CDR3 length: 16 amino acids. V was clipped by 4 bases and J by 0 bases, with 11 bases between them. Germline V lookup: CDR1 SGHKS, CDR2 YYEKEE (reference sequence). The CDR3 spells CASSPSVTSGANVLTF. The CDR3 nucleotides read TGTGCCAGCAGCCCCTCGGTTACCTCTGGGGCCAACGTCCTGACTTTC.

The chain links TRBV6-5 to TRBJ1-3; weak D call: TRBD1 (5 bases). Per the germline V gene, CDR1 is MNHEY and CDR2 is SVGAGI. This CDR3 region has 14 residues. Trimming cost V 6 bases and J 4 bases, with 13 bases left between them. CDR3 coding DNA: TGTGCCAGCAGCCCTCTGGGGGGAGGAAACACCATATATTTT. Protein sequence: CASSPLGGGNTIYF.

The rearrangement uses TRBV2 and TRBJ2-1; TRBD2 agrees at 7 bases. J lost 7 bases, V lost 5 bases, and 11 bases had no gene match. Germline V lookup: CDR1 SNHLY, CDR2 FYNNEI. The CDR3 length is 15 residues. In DNA, the CDR3 is TGTGCCAGCAGTCAGATTACTAGCGCCAGAAATGAGCAGTTCTTC. Amino acids: CASSQITSARNEQFF.

V gene TRBV7-8 combines with J gene TRBJ1-1; a weak D match, TRBD1 (6 bases). Germline assignment: CDR1 SGHVS and CDR2 FQNEAQ. The CDR3 runs to 14 residues. The V end lost 2 bases, the J end lost 5 bases, and 12 bases lay between the germline ends. The CDR3 region has the DNA TGTGCCAGCAGCTTACAGGGGATCTCTACTGAAGCTTTCTTT. Translated: CASSLQGISTEAFF.

There are a few counts of this clone. The genes are TRBV2 and TRBJ1-1, with a tentative D call TRBD1 (5 bases). Trimming removed 6 bases at V and 11 bases at J, with 13 bases between. The CDR3 covers 11 residues. Germline loops: CDR1 SNHLY, CDR2 FYNNEI. The CDR3 sequence: CASRLTAGAFF. The CDR3 nucleotides are TGTGCCAGCAGGCTGACAGCAGGGGCTTTCTTT. Using reference TRBV2 and TRBJ1-1 for the parts outside the CDR3, the full variable domain is EPEVTQTPSHQVTQMGQEVILRCVPISNHLYFYWYRQILGQKVEFLVSFYNNEISEKSEIFDDQFSVERPDGSNFTLKIRSTKLEDSAMYFCASRLTAGAFFGQGTRLTVV.

The CDR3 DNA reads TGCGCCAGCAGCTTGGAAGGTGTCGGGACAGGGGTGAACATTCAGTACTTC. This gives the protein CASSLEGVGTGVNIQYF. The gene calls are TRBV5-1 and TRBJ2-4; 10 bases match TRBD1. Looked up from germline, CDR1 is SGHRS and CDR2 is YFSETQ. V lost 0 bases to trimming and J lost 7 bases; unmatched junction nucleotides: 10. The CDR3 spans 17 residues.

V gene TRBV28 combines with J gene TRBJ1-1; TRBD1 aligns across 8 bases. V shed 5 bases and J 3 bases; nucleotides not matched to a gene: 8. CDR1 is MDHEN and CDR2 is SYDVKM in the germline V gene. This CDR3 spans 15 amino acids. In DNA, the CDR3 is TGTGCCAGCAGTGAACGGACAGGGTGGGACACTGAAGCTTTCTTT. This gives the protein CASSERTGWDTEAFF.

The V call is TRBV27, the J call TRBJ2-7; a weak D match, TRBD2 (7 bases). Germline loops: CDR1 MNHEY, CDR2 SMNVEV (reference sequence). CDR3 length: 14 amino acids. Deletions cut 3 bases from V and 4 bases from J, with 13 bases between. CDR3 sequence reads: CASSFRGAGYEQYF. CDR3 nucleotides: TGTGCCAGCAGTTTCCGGGGGGCCGGATACGAGCAGTACTTC.

CDR3 protein: CASSLGQGIPEAFF. CDR3 sequence (DNA): TGTGCCAGCAGCTTGGGACAGGGGATCCCTGAAGCTTTCTTT. The chain recombines TRBV5-8 with TRBJ1-1; 8 bases are a match to TRBD1. V lost 0 bases to trimming and J lost 6 bases; unmatched junction nucleotides: 4. CDR1 SGHTS and CDR2 YDEGEE come from the germline V gene. The CDR3 runs 14 residues.

This CDR3 reads CASITRTGGITGELFF. DNA of the CDR3: TGTGCCAGCATTACCCGGACAGGGGGCATCACCGGGGAGCTGTTTTTT. The chain is built from TRBV27 and TRBJ2-2; TRBD1 matches 11 bases. The CDR3 covers 16 residues. Germline CDR1 reads MNHEY; CDR2 reads SMNVEV (reference sequence). After removal of 7 bases from V and 4 bases from J, the junction contained 8 bases not matched to a gene.

V gene TRBV10-3 combines with J gene TRBJ2-7, with a weak D call TRBD1 (8 bases). Germline assignment: CDR1 ENHRY and CDR2 SYGVKD. Deletions cut 3 bases from V and 6 bases from J, with 18 bases between. This CDR3 spans 15 amino acids. CDR3 residues: CAISDSGGQGGEQYF. The DNA of the CDR3 is TGTGCCATCAGTGACTCGGGAGGACAGGGAGGCGAGCAGTACTTC.

The chain carries TRBV6-9 and TRBJ2-7; 10 nucleotides line up with TRBD1. Germline-derived CDR1 and CDR2 are MNHGY and SVAAGI. CDR3 length equals 16 residues. The ends lost 1 base at V and 4 bases at J; junction bases unmatched: 7. CDR3 sequence (DNA): TGTGCCAGCAGTTATTTTAGGGACAGGGGAAGTTACGAGCAGTACTTC. Translation: CASSYFRDRGSYEQYF.

The V call is TRBV9, the J call TRBJ2-3; tentatively, D is TRBD1 (5 bases). The CDR3 is 15 residues long. In germline, CDR1 is SGDLS, CDR2 YYNGEE. V was trimmed by 0 bases and J by 6 bases, leaving 14 bases between them. CDR3: CASSVVQGLSDTQYF. The CDR3 nucleotides are TGTGCCAGCAGCGTAGTGCAGGGTCTTTCGGATACGCAGTATTTT. The full variable domain, rest sourced from reference TRBV9 and TRBJ2-3, is DSGVTQTPKHLITATGQRVTLRCSPRSGDLSVYWYQQSLDQGLQFLIQYYNGEERAKGNILERFSAQQFPDLHSELNLSSLELGDSALYFCASSVVQGLSDTQYFGPGTRLTVL.

The J gene is TRBJ1-2, the V gene TRBV30; 9 nucleotides match TRBD1. V was pared by 1 base and J by 3 bases, with 6 bases of the junction left unmatched. The CDR3 extends over 15 amino acids. Germline V lookup: CDR1 GTSNPN, CDR2 SVGIG (reference sequence). The CDR3 loop reads CAWSGLGQGYYGYTF. DNA for the CDR3: TGTGCCTGGAGTGGCCTGGGACAGGGCTACTATGGCTACACCTTC.

This sequence joins TRBV9 and TRBJ2-1, with 11 bases matching TRBD2. Per the germline V gene, CDR1 is SGDLS and CDR2 is YYNGEE. The ends lost 6 bases at V and 1 base at J; junction bases unmatched: 3. The CDR3 totals 15 residues. CDR3 sequence: CASNLAGGSYNEQFF. DNA for the CDR3: TGTGCCAGCAACTTAGCGGGGGGGTCCTACAATGAGCAGTTCTTC.

Concerning this clone itself: A junction boundary mismatches the germline segment, possibly from a read error. The V gene is TRBV2, the J gene TRBJ1-1; D gene uncertain. This CDR3 spans 13 amino acids. Germline V gene data show CDR1 as SNHLY and CDR2 as FYNNEI. The CDR3 protein is CASGEALNTEAFF. CDR3 nucleotide sequence: TGTGCCAGCGGTGAGGCCCTGAACACTGAAGCTTTCTTT.